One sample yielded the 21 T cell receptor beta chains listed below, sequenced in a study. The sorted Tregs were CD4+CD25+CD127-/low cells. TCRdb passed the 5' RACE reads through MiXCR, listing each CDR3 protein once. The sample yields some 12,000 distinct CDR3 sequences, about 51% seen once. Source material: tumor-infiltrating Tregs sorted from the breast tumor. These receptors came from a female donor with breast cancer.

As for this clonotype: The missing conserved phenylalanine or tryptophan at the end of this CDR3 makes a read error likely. CDR3 loop: CSARQGDYGYTL. The DNA for the CDR3 is TGCAGTGCTAGACAGGGGGACTATGGCTACACCCTC. V and J are TRBV20-1 and TRBJ1-2; TRBD1 matches 7 bases. Germline V gene sequence: CDR1 DFQATT, CDR2 SNEGSKA (reference sequence). CDR3 length: 12 residues. J gave up 3 bases and V 2 bases, and 0 bases lay outside the gene matches.

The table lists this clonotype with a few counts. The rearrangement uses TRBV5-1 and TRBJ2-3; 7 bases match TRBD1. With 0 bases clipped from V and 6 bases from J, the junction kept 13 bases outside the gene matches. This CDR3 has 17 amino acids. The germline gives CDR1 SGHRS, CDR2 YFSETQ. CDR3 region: CASSLVGDSHPSDTQYF. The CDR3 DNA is TGCGCCAGCAGCTTGGTAGGGGACAGCCACCCATCCGATACGCAGTATTTT.

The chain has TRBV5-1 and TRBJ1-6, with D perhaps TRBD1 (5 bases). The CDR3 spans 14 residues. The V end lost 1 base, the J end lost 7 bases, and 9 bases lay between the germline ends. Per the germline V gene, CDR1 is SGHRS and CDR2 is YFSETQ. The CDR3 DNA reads TGCGCCAGCAGCTTGACACAGGCAAATTCACCCCTCCACTTT. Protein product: CASSLTQANSPLHF.

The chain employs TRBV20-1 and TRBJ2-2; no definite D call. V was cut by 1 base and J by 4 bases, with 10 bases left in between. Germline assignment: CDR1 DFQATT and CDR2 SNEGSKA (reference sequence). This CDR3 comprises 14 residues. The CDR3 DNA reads TGCAGTGCTAGAGCGGACGGGCCCACCGGGGAGCTGTTTTTT. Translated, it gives CSARADGPTGELFF.

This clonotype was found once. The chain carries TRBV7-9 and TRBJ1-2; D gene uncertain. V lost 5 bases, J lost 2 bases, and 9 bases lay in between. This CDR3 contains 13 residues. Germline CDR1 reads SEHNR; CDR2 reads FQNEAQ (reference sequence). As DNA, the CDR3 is TGTGCCAGCAGCCACACAGAGAACTATGGCTACACCTTC. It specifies CASSHTENYGYTF.

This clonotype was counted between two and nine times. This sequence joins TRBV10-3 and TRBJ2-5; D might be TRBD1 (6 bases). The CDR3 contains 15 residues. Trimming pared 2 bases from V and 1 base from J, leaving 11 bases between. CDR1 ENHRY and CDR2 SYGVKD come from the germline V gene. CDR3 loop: CAISEPQGRQETQYF. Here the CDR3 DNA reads TGTGCCATCAGTGAGCCACAGGGTCGCCAAGAGACCCAGTACTTC.

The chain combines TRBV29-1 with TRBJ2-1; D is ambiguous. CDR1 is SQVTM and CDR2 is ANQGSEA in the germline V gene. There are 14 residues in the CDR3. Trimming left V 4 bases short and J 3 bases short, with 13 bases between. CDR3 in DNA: TGCAGCGTTGGATGGAGCCAAGTCTACAATGAGCAGTTCTTC. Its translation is CSVGWSQVYNEQFF.

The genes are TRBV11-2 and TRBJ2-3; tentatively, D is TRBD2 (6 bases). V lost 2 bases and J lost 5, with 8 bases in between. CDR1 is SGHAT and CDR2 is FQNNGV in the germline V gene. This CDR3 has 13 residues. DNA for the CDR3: TGTGCCAGCAGCTTAAGGGAGGTAGATACGCAGTATTTT. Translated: CASSLREVDTQYF.

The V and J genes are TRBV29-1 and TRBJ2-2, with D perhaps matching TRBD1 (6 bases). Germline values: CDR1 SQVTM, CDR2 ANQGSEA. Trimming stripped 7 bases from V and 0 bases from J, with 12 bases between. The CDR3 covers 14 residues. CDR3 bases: TGCAGCGCAGGACAGCTTACGAACACCGGGGAGCTGTTTTTT. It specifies CSAGQLTNTGELFF.

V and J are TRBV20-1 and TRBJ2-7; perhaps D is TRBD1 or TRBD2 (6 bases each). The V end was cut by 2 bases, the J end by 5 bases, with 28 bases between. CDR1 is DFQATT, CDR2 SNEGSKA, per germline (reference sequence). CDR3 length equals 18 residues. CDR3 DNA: TGCAGTGCTAGACTGTTGGGGGTTGGGGACACGCGGGACCACGAGCAGTACTTC. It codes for CSARLLGVGDTRDHEQYF.

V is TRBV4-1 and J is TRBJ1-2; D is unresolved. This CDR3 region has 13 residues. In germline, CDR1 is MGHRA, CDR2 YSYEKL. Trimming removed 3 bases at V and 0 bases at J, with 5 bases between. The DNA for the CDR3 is TGCGCCAGCAGCCAGACCACTAACTATGGCTACACCTTC. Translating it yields CASSQTTNYGYTF.

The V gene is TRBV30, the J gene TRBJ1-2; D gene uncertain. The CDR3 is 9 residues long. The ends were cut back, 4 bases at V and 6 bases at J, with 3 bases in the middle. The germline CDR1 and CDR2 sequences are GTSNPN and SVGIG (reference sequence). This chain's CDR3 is CAWTDGYTF. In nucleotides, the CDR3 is TGTGCCTGGACAGATGGCTACACCTTC.

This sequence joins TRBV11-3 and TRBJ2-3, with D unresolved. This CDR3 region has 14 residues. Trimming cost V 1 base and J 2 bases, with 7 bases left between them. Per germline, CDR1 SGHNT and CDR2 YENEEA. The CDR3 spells CASSLVGNTDTQYF. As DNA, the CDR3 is TGTGCCAGCAGCTTAGTCGGAAACACAGATACGCAGTATTTT.

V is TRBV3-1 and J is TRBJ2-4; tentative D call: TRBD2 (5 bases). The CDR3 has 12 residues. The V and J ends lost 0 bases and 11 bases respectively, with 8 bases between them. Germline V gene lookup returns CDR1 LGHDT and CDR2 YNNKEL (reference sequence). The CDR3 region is CASSQDERLQYF. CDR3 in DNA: TGTGCCAGCAGCCAAGATGAGCGGCTTCAGTACTTC.

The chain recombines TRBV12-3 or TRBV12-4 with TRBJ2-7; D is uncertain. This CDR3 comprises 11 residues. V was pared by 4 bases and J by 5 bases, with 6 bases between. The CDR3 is CASSSTHEQYF. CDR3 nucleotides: TGTGCCAGCAGTTCAACTCACGAGCAGTACTTC.

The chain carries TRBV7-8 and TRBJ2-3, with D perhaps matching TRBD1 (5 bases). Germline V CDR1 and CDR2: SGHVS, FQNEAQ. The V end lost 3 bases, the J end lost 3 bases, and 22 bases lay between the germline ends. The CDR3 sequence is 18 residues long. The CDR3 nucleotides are TGTGCCAGCAGCTTGCGGACCCTGGTGGCAGGGCGGACAGATACGCAGTATTTT. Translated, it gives CASSLRTLVAGRTDTQYF. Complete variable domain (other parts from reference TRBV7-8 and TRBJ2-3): GAGVSQSPRYKVAKRGQDVALRCDPISGHVSLFWYQQALGQGPEFLTYFQNEAQLDKSGLPSDRFFAERPEGSVSTLKIQRTQQEDSAVYLCASSLRTLVAGRTDTQYFGPGTRLTVL.

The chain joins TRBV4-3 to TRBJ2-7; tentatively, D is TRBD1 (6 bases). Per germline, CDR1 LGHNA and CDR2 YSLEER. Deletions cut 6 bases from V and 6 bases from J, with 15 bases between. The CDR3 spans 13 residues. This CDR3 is CASRNGQLGEQYF. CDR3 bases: TGCGCCAGCAGGAACGGACAGCTAGGCGAGCAGTACTTC.

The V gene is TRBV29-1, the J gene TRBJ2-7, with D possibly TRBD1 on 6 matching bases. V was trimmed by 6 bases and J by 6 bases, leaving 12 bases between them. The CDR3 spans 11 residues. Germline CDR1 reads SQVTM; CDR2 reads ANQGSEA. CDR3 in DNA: TGCAGCGTAGGAAGAGGGGGCGAGCAGTACTTC. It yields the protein CSVGRGGEQYF.

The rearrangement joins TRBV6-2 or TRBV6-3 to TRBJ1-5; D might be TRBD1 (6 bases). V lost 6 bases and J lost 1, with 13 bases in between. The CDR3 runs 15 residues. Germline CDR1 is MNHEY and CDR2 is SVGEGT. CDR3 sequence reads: CASSKGHLSNQPQHF. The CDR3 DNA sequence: TGTGCCAGCAGCAAGGGACACTTGAGCAATCAGCCCCAGCATTTT.

The CDR3 loop reads CASSQTPGTPWAYEQYF. CDR3 DNA: TGTGCCAGCAGCCAAACACCTGGGACTCCCTGGGCTTACGAGCAGTACTTC. V and J are TRBV5-6 and TRBJ2-7, with D perhaps TRBD2 (6 bases). Per germline, CDR1 SGHDT and CDR2 YYEEEE. The V gene lost 4 bases and the J gene lost 4 bases, with 24 bases spanning the gap. This CDR3 spans 17 amino acids. The variable domain in full, completed from reference TRBV5-6 and TRBJ2-7, reads DAGVTQSPTHLIKTRGQQVTLRCSPKSGHDTVSWYQQALGQGPQFIFQYYEEEERQRGNFPDRFSGHQFPNYSSELNVNALLLGDSALYLCASSQTPGTPWAYEQYFGPGTRLTVT.

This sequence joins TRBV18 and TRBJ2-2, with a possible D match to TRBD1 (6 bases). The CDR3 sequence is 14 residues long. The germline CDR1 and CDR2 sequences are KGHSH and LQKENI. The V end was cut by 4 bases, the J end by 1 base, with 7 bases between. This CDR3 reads CASSQGENTGELFF. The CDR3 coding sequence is TGTGCCAGCTCACAGGGGGAGAACACCGGGGAGCTGTTTTTT.